This T cell receptor beta chain derives from a study of T cells in localized non-small cell lung cancer. Study observations and caveats: The greatest T cell clonality was found in uninvolved adjacent lung (higher than in tumor).

The data were produced by immunoSEQ multiplex PCR, yet TCRdb's version contains in-frame clones alone and is incomplete. Of about 59,000 clones in the sample, approximately 90% are singletons; the top ten hold approximately 22%. CDR1 is MNHEY, CDR2 SMNVEV, per germline (reference sequence). V gave up 3 bases and J gave up 1 base, with 7 bases separating them. The CDR3 has 14 residues. Turning to this clone: Its antigen remains unknown.

The sequencing used peripheral blood, collected before any cancer treatment. The chain carries TRBV27 and TRBJ2-1; possible D gene TRBD2, 5 bases. The receptor's source is a man aged 35 to 69 with stage I squamous cell lung carcinoma. DNA for the CDR3: TGTGCCAGCAGTTTCTCGGGATCCTACAATGAGCAGTTCTTC. It translates to CASSFSGSYNEQFF.